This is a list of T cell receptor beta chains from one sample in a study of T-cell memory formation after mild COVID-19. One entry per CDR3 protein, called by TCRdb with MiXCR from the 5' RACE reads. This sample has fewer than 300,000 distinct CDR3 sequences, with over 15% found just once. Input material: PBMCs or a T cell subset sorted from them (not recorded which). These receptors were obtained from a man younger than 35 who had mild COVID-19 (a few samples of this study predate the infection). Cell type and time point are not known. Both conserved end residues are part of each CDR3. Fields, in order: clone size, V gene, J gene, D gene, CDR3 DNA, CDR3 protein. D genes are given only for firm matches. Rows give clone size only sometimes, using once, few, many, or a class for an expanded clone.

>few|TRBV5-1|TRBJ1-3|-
TGCGCCAGCAGCCCGGGAGGGGATAACACCATATATTTT
CASSPGGDNTIYF
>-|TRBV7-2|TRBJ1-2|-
TGTGCCAGCAGCTTTACCGTTAACCCAGATTCATATGGCTACACCTTC
CASSFTVNPDSYGYTF
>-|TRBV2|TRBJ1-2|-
TGTGCCAGCAGTGCAGAAGGTTGGGATGGCTACACCTTC
CASSAEGWDGYTF
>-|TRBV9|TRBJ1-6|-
TGTGCCAGCAGCTTATCAGATGTATCCTATAATTCACCCCTCCACTTT
CASSLSDVSYNSPLHF
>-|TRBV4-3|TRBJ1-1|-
TGCGCCAGCAGCCAAGATATCACAGGGTTGGGGGACACTGAAGCTTTCTTT
CASSQDITGLGDTEAFF
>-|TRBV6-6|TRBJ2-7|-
TGTGCCAGCAGTTACCCAGAATCCGGTGAGGAGCAGTACTTC
CASSYPESGEEQYF
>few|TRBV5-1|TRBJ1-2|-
TGCGCCAGCATAAGGGATCCTACCTTCAACTATGGCTACACCTTC
CASIRDPTFNYGYTF
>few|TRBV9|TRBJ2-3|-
TGTGCCAGCAGCTTCGATCAGGGGGGAGATACGCAGTATTTT
CASSFDQGGDTQYF
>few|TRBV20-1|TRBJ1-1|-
TGCAGTGCTACATTACAGGGTCTGAACACTGAAGCTTTCTTT
CSATLQGLNTEAFF
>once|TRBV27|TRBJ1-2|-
TGTGCCAGCAGTTCAAAGGGTGGCTACACCTTC
CASSSKGGYTF
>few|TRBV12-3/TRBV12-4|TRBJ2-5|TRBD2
TGTGCCAGCAGCCCCGGGACTAGCGGCCAAGAGACCCAGTACTTC
CASSPGTSGQETQYF
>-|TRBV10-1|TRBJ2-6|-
TGCGCCAGCAGCGGTAGGGCAGGGGAACAGGCCCTGACTTTC
CASSGRAGEQALTF
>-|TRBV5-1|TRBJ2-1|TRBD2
TGCGCCAGCAGCTCCACTCTAGCGGGGGGGCTCTATGAGCAGTTCTTC
CASSSTLAGGLYEQFF
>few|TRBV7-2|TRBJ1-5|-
TGTGCCAGCAGCTTAGATGGCAATCAGCCCCAGCATTTT
CASSLDGNQPQHF
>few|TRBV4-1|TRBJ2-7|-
TGCGCCAGCAGCCTCTATGCGGGGTTCTCCTACGAGCAGTACTTC
CASSLYAGFSYEQYF
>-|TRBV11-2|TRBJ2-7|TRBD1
TGTGCCAGCAGCTTAGTGGGACAGGGAGGACACGAGCAGTACTTC
CASSLVGQGGHEQYF
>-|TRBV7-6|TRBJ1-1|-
TGTGCCAGCAGCTTTAACTCCGGGTCCGCGGGCGCTGAAGCTTTCTTT
CASSFNSGSAGAEAFF
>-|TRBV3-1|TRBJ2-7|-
TGTGCCAGCAGCCAAGATGCGGGGGCCTACTACGAGCAGTACTTC
CASSQDAGAYYEQYF
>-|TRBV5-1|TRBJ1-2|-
TGCGCCAGCAGCTCGACAGAGAACTATGGCTACACCTTC
CASSSTENYGYTF
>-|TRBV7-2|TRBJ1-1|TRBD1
TGTGCCAGCAGCTTAGCCCGCCTGGGACAGATGAACACTGAAGCTTTCTTT
CASSLARLGQMNTEAFF
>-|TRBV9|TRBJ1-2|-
TGTGCCAGCAGCGGACAGGACAGCTCCTATGGCTACACCTTC
CASSGQDSSYGYTF
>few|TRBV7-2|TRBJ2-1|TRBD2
TGTGCCAGCAGCTTAGTCAGCGGGGGGTTTAGTGAGCAGTTCTTC
CASSLVSGGFSEQFF
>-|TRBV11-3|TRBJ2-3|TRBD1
TGTGCCAGCAGCCCGCAGGGGGCGCTGAGCACAGATACGCAGTATTTT
CASSPQGALSTDTQYF
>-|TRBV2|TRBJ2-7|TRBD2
TGTGCCAGCAGTGAGTTCAGCGGGGTCGAGCAGTACTTC
CASSEFSGVEQYF
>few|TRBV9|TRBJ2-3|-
TGTGCCAGCAGCGTAGGCGTAGGGCCAGATACGCAGTATTTT
CASSVGVGPDTQYF
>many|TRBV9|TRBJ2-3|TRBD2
TGTGCCAGCTCCGAGGGCGGGGGTACAGATACGCAGTATTTT
CASSEGGGTDTQYF